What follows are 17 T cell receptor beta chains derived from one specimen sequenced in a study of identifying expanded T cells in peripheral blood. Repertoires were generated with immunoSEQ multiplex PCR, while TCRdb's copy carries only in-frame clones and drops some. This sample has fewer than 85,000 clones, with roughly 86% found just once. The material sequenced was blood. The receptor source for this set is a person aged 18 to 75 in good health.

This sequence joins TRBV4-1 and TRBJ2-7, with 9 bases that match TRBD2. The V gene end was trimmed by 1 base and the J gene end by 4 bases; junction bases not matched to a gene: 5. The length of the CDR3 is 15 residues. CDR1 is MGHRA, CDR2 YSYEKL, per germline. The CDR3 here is CASSQVAGGRYEQYF. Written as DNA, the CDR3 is TGCGCCAGCAGCCAAGTGGCGGGAGGGCGGTACGAGCAGTACTTC.

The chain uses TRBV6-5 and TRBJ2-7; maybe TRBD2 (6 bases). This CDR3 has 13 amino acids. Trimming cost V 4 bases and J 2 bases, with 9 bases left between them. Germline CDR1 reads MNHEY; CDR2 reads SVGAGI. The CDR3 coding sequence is TGTGCCAGCAGTTTCTCGGGGGCCTACGAGCAGTACTTC. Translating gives CASSFSGAYEQYF.

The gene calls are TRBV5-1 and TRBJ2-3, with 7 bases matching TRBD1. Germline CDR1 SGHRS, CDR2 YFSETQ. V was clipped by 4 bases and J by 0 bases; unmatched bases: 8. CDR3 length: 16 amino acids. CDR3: CASSTGDSKSTDTQYF. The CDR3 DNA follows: TGCGCCAGCAGCACAGGGGACAGTAAGAGCACAGATACGCAGTATTTT. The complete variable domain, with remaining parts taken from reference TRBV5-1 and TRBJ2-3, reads KAGVTQTPRYLIKTRGQQVTLSCSPISGHRSVSWYQQTPGQGLQFLFEYFSETQRNKGNFPGRFSGRQFSNSRSEMNVSTLELGDSALYLCASSTGDSKSTDTQYFGPGTRLTVL.

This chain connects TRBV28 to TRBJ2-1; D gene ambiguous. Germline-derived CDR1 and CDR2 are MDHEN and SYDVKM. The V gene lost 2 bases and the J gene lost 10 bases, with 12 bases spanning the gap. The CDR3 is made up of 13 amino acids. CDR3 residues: CASSLPAVREQFF. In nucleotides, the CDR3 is TGTGCCAGCAGTTTACCCGCGGTACGGGAGCAGTTCTTC.

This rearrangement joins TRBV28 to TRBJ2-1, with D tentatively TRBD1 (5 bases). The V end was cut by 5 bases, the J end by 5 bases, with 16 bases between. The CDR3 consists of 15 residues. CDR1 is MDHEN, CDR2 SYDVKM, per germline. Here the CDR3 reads CASSPPRWGDNEQFF. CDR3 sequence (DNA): TGTGCCAGCAGTCCCCCTCGGTGGGGCGACAATGAGCAGTTCTTC.

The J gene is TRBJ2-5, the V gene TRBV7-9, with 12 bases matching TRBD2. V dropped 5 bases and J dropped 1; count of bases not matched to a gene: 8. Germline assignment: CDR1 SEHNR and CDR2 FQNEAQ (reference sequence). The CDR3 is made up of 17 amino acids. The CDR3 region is CASSPPRLAGAQETQYF. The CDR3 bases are TGTGCCAGCAGCCCCCCTAGACTAGCGGGGGCCCAAGAGACCCAGTACTTC. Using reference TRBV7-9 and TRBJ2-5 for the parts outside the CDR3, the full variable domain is DTGVSQNPRHKITKRGQNVTFRCDPISEHNRLYWYRQTLGQGPEFLTYFQNEAQLEKSRLLSDRFSAERPKGSFSTLEIQRTEQGDSAMYLCASSPPRLAGAQETQYFGPGTRLLVL.

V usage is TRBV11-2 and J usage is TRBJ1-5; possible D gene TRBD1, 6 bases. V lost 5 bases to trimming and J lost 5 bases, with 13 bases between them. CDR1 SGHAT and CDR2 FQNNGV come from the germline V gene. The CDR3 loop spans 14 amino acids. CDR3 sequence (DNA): TGTGCCAGCAGCCGAGGGGGTAGGGATCAGCCCCAGCATTTT. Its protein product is CASSRGGRDQPQHF.

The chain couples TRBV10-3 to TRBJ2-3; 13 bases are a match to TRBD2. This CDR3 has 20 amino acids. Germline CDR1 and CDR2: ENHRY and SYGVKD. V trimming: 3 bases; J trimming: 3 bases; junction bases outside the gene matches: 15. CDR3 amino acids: CAISDLRTSGRRRGTDTQYF. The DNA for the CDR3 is TGTGCCATCAGTGACCTCCGGACTAGCGGGAGAAGGAGGGGAACAGATACGCAGTATTTT.

CDR3 amino acids: CSVDRGDGTGELFF. CDR3 DNA sequence: TGCAGCGTTGATAGGGGAGACGGCACCGGGGAGCTGTTTTTT. V gene TRBV29-1 combines with J gene TRBJ2-2; D tentatively reads TRBD1 or TRBD2 (5 bases each). CDR1 and CDR2 (germline): SQVTM, ANQGSEA. The CDR3 covers 14 residues. The V and J ends lost 3 bases and 4 bases respectively, with 12 bases between them.

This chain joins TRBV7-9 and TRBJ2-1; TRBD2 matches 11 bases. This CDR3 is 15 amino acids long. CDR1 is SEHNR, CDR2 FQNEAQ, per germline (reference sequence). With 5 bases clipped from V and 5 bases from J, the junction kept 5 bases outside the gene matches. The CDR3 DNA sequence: TGTGCCAGCAGCCTCGGGACTAGCGGCCACAATGAGCAGTTCTTC. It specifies CASSLGTSGHNEQFF.

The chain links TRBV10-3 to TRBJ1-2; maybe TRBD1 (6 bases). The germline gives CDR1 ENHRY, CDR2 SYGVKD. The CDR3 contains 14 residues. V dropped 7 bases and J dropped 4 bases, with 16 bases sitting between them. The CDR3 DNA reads TGTGCCATCATGGCAGGGGCTTCTGGCTATGGCTACACCTTC. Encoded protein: CAIMAGASGYGYTF.

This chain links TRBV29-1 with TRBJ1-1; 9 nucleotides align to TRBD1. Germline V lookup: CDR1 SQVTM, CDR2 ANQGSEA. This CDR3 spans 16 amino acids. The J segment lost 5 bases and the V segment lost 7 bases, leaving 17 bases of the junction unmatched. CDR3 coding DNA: TGCAGCGGCAGACCCCGGGACAGGGAGGGGCGGACTGAAGCTTTCTTT. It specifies CSGRPRDREGRTEAFF.

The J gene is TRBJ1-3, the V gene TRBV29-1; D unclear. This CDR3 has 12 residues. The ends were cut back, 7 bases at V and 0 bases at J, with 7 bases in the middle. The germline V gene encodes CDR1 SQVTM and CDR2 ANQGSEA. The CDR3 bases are TGCAGCGGGCAGACCTCTGGAAACACCATATATTTT. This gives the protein CSGQTSGNTIYF.

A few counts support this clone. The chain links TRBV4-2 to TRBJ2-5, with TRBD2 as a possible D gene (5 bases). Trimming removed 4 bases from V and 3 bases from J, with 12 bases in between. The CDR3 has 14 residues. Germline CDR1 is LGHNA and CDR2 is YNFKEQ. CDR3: CASSPGAREETQYF. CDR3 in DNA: TGTGCCAGCAGCCCGGGTGCGCGGGAAGAGACCCAGTACTTC.

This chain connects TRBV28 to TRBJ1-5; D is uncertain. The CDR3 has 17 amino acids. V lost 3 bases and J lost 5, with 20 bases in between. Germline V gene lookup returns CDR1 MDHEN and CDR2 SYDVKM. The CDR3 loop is CASSFSGQVTKDQPQHF. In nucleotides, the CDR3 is TGTGCCAGCAGTTTCTCGGGCCAGGTCACCAAAGATCAGCCCCAGCATTTT.

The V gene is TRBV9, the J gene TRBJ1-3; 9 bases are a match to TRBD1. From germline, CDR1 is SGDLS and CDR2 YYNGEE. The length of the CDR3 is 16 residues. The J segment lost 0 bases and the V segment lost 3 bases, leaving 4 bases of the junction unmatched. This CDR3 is CASSAGTGISGNTIYF. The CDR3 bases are TGTGCCAGCAGCGCCGGGACAGGGATCTCTGGAAACACCATATATTTT.

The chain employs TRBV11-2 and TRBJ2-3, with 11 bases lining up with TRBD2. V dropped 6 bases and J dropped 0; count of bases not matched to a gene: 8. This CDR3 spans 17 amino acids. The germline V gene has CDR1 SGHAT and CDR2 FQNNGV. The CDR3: CASRSGLAASSTDTQYF. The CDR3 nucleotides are TGTGCCAGCAGGTCGGGACTAGCGGCGTCTAGCACAGATACGCAGTATTTT.